This T cell receptor (beta chain) came from a study of cytomegalovirus exposure and HLA in healthy donors. Study-wide points: In a later analysis, TCR beta V- and J-gene trimming showed a link to a missense DCLRE1C variant. It was reportedly the case that the classifier diagnosed cytomegalovirus status with high specificity and sensitivity.

PCR was performed using 60 Vbeta and 13 Jbeta primers. Data came from immunoSEQ multiplex PCR; TCRdb stores just in-frame clones and leaves some out. The ten most abundant clones cover roughly 5% of a sample with approximately 70,000 clones. Turning to this clone: Its target is unknown.

The CDR3 extends over 18 amino acids. Germline loops: CDR1 LNHDA, CDR2 SQIVND (reference sequence). Germline trimming cut 6 bases from V and 2 bases from J; bases unmatched to any gene: 17. The rearrangement uses TRBV19 and TRBJ2-7; 9 bases map to TRBD2. Sequenced input: PBMCs. This TCR derives from a woman in her thirties or forties in good health and CMV-seropositive. In DNA, the CDR3 is TGTGCCAGTAGCGCCAGGGCCCCGGCTCTAGCGGGGACCTACGAGCAGTACTTC. Amino acids: CASSARAPALAGTYEQYF.